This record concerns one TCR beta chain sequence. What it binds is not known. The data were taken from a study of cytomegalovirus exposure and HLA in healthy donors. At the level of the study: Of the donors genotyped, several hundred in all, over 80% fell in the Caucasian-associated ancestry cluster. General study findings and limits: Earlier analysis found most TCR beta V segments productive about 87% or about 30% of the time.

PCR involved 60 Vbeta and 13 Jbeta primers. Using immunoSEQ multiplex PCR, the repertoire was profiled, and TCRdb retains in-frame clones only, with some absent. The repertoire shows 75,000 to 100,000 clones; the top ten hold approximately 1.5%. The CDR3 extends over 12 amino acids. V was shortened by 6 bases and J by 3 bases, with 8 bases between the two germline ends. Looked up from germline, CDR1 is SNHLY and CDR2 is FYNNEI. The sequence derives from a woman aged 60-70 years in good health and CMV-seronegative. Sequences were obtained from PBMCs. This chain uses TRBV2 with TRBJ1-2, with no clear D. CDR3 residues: CASRSIDYGYTF. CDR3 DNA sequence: TGTGCCAGCAGATCAATAGACTATGGCTACACCTTC.